This TCR beta chain was sequenced for a study of shared clonotypes between healthy human individuals. CDR3 length: 12 amino acids. Trimming stripped 5 bases from V and 4 bases from J, with 5 bases between. Per germline, CDR1 MDHEN and CDR2 SYDVKM. The assay was carried out at the deep level. The method was immunoSEQ multiplex PCR; TCRdb's version includes in-frame clones alone and lacks a portion of them. The sample records around 450,000 clones, around 79% being singletons. The receptor's source is a woman aged 40 to 55 in good health. Some clones in this sample may be carry-over from other donors' samples. The sample comprised PBMCs. The rearrangement uses TRBV28 and TRBJ2-2; no firm D call. Here the CDR3 DNA reads TGTGCCAGCAGTCGATTCACCGGGGAGCTGTTTTTT. Its protein is CASSRFTGELFF. The variable domain in full, with the rest retrieved from reference TRBV28 and TRBJ2-2, is DVKVTQSSRYLVKRTGEKVFLECVQDMDHENMFWYRQDPGLGLRLIYFSYDVKMKEKGDIPEGYSVSREKKERFSLILESASTNQTSMYLCASSRFTGELFFGEGSRLTVL.